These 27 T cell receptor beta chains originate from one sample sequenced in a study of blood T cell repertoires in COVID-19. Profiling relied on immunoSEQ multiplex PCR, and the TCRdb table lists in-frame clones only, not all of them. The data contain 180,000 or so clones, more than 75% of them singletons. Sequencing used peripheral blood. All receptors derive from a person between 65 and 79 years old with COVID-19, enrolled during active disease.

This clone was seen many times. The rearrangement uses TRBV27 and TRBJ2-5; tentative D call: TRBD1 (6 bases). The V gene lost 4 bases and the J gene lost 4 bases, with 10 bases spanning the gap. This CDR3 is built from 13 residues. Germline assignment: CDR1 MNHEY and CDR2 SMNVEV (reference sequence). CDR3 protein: CASSWDIGETQYF. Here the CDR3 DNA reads TGTGCCAGCAGTTGGGACATTGGAGAGACCCAGTACTTC.

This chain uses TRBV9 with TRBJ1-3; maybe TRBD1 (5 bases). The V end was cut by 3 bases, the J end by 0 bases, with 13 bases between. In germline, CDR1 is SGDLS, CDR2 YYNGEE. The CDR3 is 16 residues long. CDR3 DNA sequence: TGTGCCAGCAGCGGGCAAGACAGTAGCTCTGGAAACACCATATATTTT. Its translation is CASSGQDSSSGNTIYF.

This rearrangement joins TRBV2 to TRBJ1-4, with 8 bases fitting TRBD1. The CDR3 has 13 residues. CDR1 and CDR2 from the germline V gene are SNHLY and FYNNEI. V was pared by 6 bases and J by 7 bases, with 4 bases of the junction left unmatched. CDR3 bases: TGTGCCAGCAGGGAGACAGGGGTTGAAAAACTGTTTTTT. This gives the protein CASRETGVEKLFF.

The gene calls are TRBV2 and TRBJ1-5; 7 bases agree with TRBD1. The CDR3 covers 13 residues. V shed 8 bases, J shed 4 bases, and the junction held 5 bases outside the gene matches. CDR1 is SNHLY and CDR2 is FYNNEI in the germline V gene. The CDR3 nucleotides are TGTGCCAGCCAGGGACAGTCTAATCAGCCCCAGCATTTT. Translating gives CASQGQSNQPQHF.

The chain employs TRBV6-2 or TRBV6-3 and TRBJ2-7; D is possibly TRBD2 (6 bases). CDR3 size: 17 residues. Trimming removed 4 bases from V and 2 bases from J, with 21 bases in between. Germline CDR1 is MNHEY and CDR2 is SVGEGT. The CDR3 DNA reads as TGTGCCAGCAGTTCCCAGACCTTAGCGGCCAATGCCTACGAGCAGTACTTC. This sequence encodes CASSSQTLAANAYEQYF.

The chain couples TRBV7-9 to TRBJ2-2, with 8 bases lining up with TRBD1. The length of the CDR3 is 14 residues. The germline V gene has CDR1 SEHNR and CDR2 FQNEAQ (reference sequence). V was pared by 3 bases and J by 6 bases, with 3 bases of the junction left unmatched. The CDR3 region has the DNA TGTGCCAGCAGCTTTACAGGGGGTGCCGGGGAGCTGTTTTTT. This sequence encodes CASSFTGGAGELFF.

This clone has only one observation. CDR3: CATSSDLRDSYGYTF. DNA of the CDR3: TGTGCCACCAGCAGTGATCTCCGGGACAGCTATGGCTACACCTTC. V is TRBV15 and J is TRBJ1-2, with 7 positions matching TRBD1. The CDR3 runs to 15 residues. Germline V gene data show CDR1 as LNHNV and CDR2 as YYDKDF (reference sequence). The V and J ends lost 3 bases and 4 bases, in that order; junction bases with no gene match: 8.

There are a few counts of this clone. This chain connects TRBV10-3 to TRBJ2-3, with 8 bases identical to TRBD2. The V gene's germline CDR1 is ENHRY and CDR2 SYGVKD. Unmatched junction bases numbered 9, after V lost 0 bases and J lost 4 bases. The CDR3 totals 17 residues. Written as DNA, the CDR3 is TGTGCCATCAGTGAGTCGGGAGGCGGGGGGACGGCAGATACGCAGTATTTT. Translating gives CAISESGGGGTADTQYF.

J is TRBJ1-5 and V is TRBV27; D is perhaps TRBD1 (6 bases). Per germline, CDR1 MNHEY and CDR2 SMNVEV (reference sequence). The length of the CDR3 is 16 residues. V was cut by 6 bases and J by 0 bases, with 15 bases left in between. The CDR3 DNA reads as TGTGCCAGCAGATCTACAGGGAGCTATAGCAATCAGCCCCAGCATTTT. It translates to CASRSTGSYSNQPQHF.

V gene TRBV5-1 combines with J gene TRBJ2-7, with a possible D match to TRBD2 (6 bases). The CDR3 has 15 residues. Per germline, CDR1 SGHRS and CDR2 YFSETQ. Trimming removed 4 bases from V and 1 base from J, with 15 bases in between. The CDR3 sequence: CASSTGTPSSYEQYF. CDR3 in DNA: TGCGCCAGCAGCACTGGGACTCCTAGTTCCTACGAGCAGTACTTC.

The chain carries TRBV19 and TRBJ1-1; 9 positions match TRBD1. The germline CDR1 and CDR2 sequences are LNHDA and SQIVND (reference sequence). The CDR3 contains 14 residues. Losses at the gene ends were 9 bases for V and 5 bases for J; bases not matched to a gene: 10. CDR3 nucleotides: TGTGCCAGCAGTCCGGGACAGGGCTTTACTGAAGCTTTCTTT. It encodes CASSPGQGFTEAFF.

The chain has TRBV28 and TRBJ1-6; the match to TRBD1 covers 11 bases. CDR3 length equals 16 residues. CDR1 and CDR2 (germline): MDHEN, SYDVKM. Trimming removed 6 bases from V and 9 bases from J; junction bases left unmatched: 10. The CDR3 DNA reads TGTGCCAGCAGGCGATCCGGGACAGGGGGACGTTCACCCCTCCACTTT. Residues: CASRRSGTGGRSPLHF. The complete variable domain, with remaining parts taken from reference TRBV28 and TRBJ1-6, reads DVKVTQSSRYLVKRTGEKVFLECVQDMDHENMFWYRQDPGLGLRLIYFSYDVKMKEKGDIPEGYSVSREKKERFSLILESASTNQTSMYLCASRRSGTGGRSPLHFGNGTRLTVT.

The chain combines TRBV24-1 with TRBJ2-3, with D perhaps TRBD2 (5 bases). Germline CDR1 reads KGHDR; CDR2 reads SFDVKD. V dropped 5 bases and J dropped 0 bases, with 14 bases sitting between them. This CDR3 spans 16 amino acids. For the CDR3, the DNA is TGTGCCACCAGTGCCGGGGTTCCCCCGAGCACAGATACGCAGTATTTT. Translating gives CATSAGVPPSTDTQYF.

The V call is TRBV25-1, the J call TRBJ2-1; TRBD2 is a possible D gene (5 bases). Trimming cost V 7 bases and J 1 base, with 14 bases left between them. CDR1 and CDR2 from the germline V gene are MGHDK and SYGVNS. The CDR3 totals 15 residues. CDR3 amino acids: CASTEAGVSYNEQFF. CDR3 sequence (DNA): TGTGCCAGCACCGAAGCCGGGGTGTCCTACAATGAGCAGTTCTTC.

The CDR3 protein is CASSGTGNNQPQHF. The CDR3 nucleotides read TGTGCCAGCAGTGGGACAGGGAACAATCAGCCCCAGCATTTT. The chain recombines TRBV2 with TRBJ1-5; TRBD1 matches at 8 bases. The ends lost 4 bases at V and 3 bases at J; junction bases unmatched: 2. CDR3 size: 14 residues. Germline CDR1 reads SNHLY; CDR2 reads FYNNEI.

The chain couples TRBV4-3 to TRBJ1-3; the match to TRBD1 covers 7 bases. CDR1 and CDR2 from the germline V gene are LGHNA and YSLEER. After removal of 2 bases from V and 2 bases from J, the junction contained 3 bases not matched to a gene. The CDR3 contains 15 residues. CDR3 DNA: TGCGCCAGCAGCCAACCCGGGACAGCTGGAAACACCATATATTTT. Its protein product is CASSQPGTAGNTIYF.

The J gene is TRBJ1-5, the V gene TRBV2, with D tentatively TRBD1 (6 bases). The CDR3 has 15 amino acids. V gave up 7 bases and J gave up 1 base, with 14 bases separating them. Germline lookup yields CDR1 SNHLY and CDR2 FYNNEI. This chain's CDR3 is CASTLGGTSNQPQHF. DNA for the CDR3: TGTGCCAGCACCCTGGGGGGGACAAGCAATCAGCCCCAGCATTTT.

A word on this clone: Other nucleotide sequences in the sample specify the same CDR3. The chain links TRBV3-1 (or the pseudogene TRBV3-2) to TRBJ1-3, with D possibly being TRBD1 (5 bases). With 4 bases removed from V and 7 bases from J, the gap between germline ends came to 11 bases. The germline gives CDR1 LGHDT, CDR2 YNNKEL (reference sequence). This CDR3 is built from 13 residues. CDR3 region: CASSLGQRNTIYF. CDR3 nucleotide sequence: TGTGCCAGCAGCCTAGGACAAAGGAACACCATATATTTT.

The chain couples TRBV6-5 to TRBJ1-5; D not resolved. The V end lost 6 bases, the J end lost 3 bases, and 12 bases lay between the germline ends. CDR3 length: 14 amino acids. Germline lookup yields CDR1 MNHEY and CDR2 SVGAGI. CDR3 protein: CASRAGGNNQPQHF. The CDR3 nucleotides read TGTGCCAGCAGGGCAGGCGGGAACAATCAGCCCCAGCATTTT.

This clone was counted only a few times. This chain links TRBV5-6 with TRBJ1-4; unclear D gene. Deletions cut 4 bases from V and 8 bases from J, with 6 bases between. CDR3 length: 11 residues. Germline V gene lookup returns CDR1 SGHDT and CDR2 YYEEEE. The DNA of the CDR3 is TGTGCCAGCAGCCGCGAAGAAAAACTGTTTTTT. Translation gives CASSREEKLFF.

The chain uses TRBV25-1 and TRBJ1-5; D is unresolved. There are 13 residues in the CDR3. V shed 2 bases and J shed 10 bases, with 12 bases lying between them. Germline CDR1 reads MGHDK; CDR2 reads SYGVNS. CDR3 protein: CASSESIASPQHF. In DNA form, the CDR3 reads TGTGCCAGCAGTGAAAGTATAGCGAGCCCCCAGCATTTT.

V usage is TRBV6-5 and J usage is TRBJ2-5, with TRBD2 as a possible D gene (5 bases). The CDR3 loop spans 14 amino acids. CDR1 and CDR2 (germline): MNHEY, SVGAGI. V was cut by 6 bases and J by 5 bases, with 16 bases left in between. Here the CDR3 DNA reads TGTGCCAGCAGGTCCCCCCAGCGGTCGGAGACCCAGTACTTC. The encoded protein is CASRSPQRSETQYF.

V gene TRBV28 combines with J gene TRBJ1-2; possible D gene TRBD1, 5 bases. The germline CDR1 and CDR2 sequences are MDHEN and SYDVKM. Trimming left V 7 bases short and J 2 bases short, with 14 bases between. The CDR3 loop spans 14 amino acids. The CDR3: CASNTWGGNYGYTF. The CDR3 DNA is TGTGCCAGCAACACTTGGGGGGGAAACTATGGCTACACCTTC.

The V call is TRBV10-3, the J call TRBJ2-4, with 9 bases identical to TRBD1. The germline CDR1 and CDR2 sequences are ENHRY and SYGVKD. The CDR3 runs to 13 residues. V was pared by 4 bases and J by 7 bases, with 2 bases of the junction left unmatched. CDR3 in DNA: TGTGCCATCAGTGCGGGACAGGGTAACATTCAGTACTTC. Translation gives CAISAGQGNIQYF.

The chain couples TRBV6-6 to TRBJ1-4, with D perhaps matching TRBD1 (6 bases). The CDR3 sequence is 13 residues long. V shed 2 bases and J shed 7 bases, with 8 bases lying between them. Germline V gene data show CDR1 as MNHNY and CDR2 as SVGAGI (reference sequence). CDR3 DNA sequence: TGTGCCAGCAGTTACGAGGGGGTTGAAAAACTGTTTTTT. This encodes CASSYEGVEKLFF.

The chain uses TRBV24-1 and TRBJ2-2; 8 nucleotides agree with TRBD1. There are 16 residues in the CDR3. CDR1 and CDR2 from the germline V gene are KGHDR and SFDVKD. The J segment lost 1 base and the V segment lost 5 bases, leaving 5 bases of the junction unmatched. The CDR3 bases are TGTGCCACCAGTGGTCCGACAGGGGTGAACACCGGGGAGCTGTTTTTT. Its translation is CATSGPTGVNTGELFF.

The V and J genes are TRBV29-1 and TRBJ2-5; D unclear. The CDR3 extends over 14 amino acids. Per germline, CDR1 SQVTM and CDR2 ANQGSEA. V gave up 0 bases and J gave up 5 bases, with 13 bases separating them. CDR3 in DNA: TGCAGCGTTGAAGATAGTTGGGTCGGGGAGACCCAGTACTTC. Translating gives CSVEDSWVGETQYF.